This T cell receptor (beta chain) derives from a study of type 1 regulatory T cells. Background on the study: T-allo10 is a Tr1-enriched, alloantigen-specific CD4 T cell product made in vitro. General observations from the study: Type 1 regulatory T cells had a more restricted TCR repertoire than non-type 1 regulatory T cells.

V trimming: 3 bases; J trimming: 5 bases; junction bases outside the gene matches: 10. Per germline, CDR1 SQVTM and CDR2 ANQGSEA. This CDR3 has 15 amino acids. As to this clonotype: The antigen remains unidentified.

TCRdb independently ran MiXCR on the reads; one entry per CDR3 protein. The sample holds about 62,000 distinct CDR3 sequences, less than 65% seen once. The V call is TRBV29-1, the J call TRBJ2-1; TRBD2 matches 7 bases. Sequenced material: cultured non-Tr1 T cells, either the whole culture or a sorted T cell fraction (not recorded which). The source of this sequence is a human donor in good health. This CDR3 reads CSVEMVGSGHNEQFF. CDR3 DNA: TGCAGCGTTGAGATGGTCGGTAGCGGGCACAATGAGCAGTTCTTC.